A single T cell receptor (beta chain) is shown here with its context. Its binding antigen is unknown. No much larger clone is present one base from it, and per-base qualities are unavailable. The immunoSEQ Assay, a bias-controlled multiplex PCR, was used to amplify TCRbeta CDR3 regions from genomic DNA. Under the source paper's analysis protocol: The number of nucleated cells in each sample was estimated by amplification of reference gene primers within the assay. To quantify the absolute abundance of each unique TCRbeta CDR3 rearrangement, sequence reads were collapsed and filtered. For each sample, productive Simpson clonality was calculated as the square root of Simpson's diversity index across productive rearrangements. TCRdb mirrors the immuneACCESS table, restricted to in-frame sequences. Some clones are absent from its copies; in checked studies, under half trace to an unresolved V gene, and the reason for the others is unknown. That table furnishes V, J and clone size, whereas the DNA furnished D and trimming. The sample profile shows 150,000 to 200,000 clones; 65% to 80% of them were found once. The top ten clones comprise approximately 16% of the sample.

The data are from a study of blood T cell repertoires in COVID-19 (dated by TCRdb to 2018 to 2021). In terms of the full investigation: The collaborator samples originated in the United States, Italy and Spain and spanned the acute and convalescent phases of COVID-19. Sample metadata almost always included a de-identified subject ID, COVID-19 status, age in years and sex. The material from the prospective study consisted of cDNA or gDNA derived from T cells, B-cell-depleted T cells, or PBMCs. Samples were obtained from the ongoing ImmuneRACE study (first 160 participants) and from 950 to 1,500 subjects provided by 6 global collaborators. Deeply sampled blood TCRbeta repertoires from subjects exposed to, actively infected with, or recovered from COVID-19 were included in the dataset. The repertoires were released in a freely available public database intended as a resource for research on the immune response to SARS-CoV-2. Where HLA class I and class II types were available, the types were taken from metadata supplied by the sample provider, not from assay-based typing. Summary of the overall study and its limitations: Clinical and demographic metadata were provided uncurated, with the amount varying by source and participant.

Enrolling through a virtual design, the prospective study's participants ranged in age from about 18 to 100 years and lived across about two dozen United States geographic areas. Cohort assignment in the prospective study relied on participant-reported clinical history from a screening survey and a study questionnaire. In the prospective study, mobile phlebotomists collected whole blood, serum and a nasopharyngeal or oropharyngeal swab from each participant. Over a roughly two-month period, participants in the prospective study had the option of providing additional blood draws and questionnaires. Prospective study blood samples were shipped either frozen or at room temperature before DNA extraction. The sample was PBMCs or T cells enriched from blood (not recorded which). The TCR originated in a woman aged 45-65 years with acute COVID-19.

In nucleotide form, the sequence is TGTGCCAGCAACCTGGGAGGCTCTGGCTACACCTTC. It translates to CASNLGGSGYTF. The receptor chain draws on TRBV28 and TRBJ1-2, with no confidently assigned D gene. The germline V gene yields MDHEN for CDR1 and SYDVKM for CDR2. Including cysteine and phenylalanine, the CDR3 has 12 amino acids. Here the CDR3 DNA is all that survives: 36 bases in frame from base 1. The junction shows trimming of 7 bases on V and 7 bases on J, plus 13 bases between the germline ends.